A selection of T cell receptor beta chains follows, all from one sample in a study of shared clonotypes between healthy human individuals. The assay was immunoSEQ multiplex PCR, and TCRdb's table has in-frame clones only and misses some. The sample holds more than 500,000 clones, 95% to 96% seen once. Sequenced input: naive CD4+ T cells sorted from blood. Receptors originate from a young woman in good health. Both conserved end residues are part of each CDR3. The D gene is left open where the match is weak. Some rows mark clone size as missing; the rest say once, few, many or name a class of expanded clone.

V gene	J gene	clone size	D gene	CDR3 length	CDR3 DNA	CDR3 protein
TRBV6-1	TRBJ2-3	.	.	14	TGTGCCAGCAGTGAGGTTGGAATCACAGATACGCAGTATTTT	CASSEVGITDTQYF
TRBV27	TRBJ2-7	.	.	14	TGTGCCAGCAGCGGATCGGGACTTCACTACGAGCAGTACTTC	CASSGSGLHYEQYF
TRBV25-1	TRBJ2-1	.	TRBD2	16	TGTGCCAGCAGTGGTTGGACTAGCGGGAGGGCGAATGAGCAGTTCTTC	CASSGWTSGRANEQFF
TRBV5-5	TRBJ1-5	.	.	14	TGTGCCAGCAGCTTGGACGTTAGCAATCAGCCCCAGCATTTT	CASSLDVSNQPQHF
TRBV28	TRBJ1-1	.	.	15	TGTGCCAGCAGTTTATACGGGTTTAAGGACACTGAAGCTTTCTTT	CASSLYGFKDTEAFF
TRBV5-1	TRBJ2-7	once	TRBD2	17	TGCGCCAGCAGCTTGGCTACGGTTGGACTAGCGAAATACGAGCAGTACTTC	CASSLATVGLAKYEQYF
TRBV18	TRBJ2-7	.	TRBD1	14	TGTGCCAGCTCACCACCGACAGGGGGTCGCGAGCAGTACTTC	CASSPPTGGREQYF
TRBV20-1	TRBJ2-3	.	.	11	TGCAGTGCGAGACCCACAGATACGCAGTATTTT	CSARPTDTQYF
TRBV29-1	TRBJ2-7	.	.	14	TGCAGCGTTGAAAGGGGAAAAACGACTCGCGAGCAGTACTTC	CSVERGKTTREQYF
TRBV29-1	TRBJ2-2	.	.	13	TGCAGCGTTGAAGACTGGCAAGCCGGGGAGCTGTTTTTT	CSVEDWQAGELFF
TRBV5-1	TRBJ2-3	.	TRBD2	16	TGCGCCAGCAGCTTGTCGAGCGGGAGTAGGACAGATACGCAGTATTTT	CASSLSSGSRTDTQYF
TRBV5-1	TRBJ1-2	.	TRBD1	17	TGCGCCAGCAGCTCCACTATCACCCGGACAGGGGACTATGGCTACACCTTC	CASSSTITRTGDYGYTF
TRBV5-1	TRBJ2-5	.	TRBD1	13	TGCGCCAGGGTGACAGGGGGCCAAAAGACCCAGTACTTC	CARVTGGQKTQYF
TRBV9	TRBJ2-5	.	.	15	TGTGCCAGCAGCGTAACAACCGGACAGCAAGAGACCCAGTACTTC	CASSVTTGQQETQYF
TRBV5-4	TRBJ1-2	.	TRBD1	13	TGTGCCAGCAGCAGTGGGGACAGTTATGGCTACACCTTC	CASSSGDSYGYTF
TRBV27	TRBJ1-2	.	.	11	TGTGCCAGGGAGTATAACTATGGCTACACCTTC	CAREYNYGYTF
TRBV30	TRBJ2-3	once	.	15	TGTGCCTGGGCGGATCAACAGAGTAGCACAGATACGCAGTATTTT	CAWADQQSSTDTQYF
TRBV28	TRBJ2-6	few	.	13	TGTGCCACCCTTAACTCTGGGGCCAACGTCCTGACTTTC	CATLNSGANVLTF
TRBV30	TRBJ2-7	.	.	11	TGTGCCTGGAGTATGGGGTACGAGCAGTACTTC	CAWSMGYEQYF
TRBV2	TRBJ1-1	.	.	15	TGTGCCAGCAGACGATCCGAGTTCACCCTCGCTGAAGCTTTCTTT	CASRRSEFTLAEAFF
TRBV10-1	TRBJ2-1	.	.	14	TGCGCCAGTTCCCGACACTCCGGGCTGGATGAGCAGTTCTTC	CASSRHSGLDEQFF
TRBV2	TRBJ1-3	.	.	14	TGTGCCAGCAGAGGGGACAACTCTGGAAACACCATATATTTT	CASRGDNSGNTIYF
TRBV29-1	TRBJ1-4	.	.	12	TGCAGCGTTCGGTCTGGGAATGAAAAACTGTTTTTT	CSVRSGNEKLFF
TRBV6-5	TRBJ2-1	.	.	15	TGTGCCAGCAGTTACTCGTCTTTCGGGGATCTTGAGCAGTTCTTC	CASSYSSFGDLEQFF
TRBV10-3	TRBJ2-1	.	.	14	TGTGCCATCAGTGGAGTAGGACGGGGCAATGAGCAGTTCTTC	CAISGVGRGNEQFF
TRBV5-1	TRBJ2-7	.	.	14	TGCGCCAGCAGCTTGTCGCCAGGGAACTACGAGCAGTACTTC	CASSLSPGNYEQYF
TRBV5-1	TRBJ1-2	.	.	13	TGCGCCAGCAGCTTGGCAGGGGTCTATGGCTACACCTTC	CASSLAGVYGYTF
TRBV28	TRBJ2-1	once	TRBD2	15	TGTGCCAGCAGTTCAAGAGGGAGGGGCTACAATGAGCAGTTCTTC	CASSSRGRGYNEQFF
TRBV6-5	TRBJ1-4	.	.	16	TGTGCCAGCAGTTACTCCCGCCGGGCAACTAATGAAAAACTGTTTTTT	CASSYSRRATNEKLFF
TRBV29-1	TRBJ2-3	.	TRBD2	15	TGCAGCGTTGACGGGCCGGGAGGGCTCACAGATACGCAGTATTTT	CSVDGPGGLTDTQYF
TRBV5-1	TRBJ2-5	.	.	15	TGCGCCAGCAGCTTGTATGTAGGGGCCCAAGAGACCCAGTACTTC	CASSLYVGAQETQYF
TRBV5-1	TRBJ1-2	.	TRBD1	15	TGCGCCAGCAGCTTGGCCCAGGCCCCAGGGGGTGGCTACACCTTC	CASSLAQAPGGGYTF
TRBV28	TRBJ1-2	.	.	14	TGTGCCAGCAGTGCCCCCCAGGAAACCTATGGCTACACCTTC	CASSAPQETYGYTF
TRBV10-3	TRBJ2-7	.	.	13	TGTGCCATCAGTACGGGCCACTCCTACGAGCAGTACTTC	CAISTGHSYEQYF
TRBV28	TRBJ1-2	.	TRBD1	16	TGTGCCAGCAGTCGCCGGGACAGGGTCCCAAATGCAGGCTACACCTTC	CASSRRDRVPNAGYTF
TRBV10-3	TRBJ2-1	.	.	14	TGTGCCATCAGAGACCAGACCAGAAACACTGAGCAGTTCTTC	CAIRDQTRNTEQFF